The entry below gives a single T cell receptor beta chain sequence along with its context. The data originate from a study of blood T cell repertoires in COVID-19. The method was immunoSEQ multiplex PCR; TCRdb's version includes in-frame clones alone and lacks a portion of them. Here the sample spans 350,000 to 450,000 clones, nearly 90% being singletons. Germline CDR1 reads SGHAT; CDR2 reads FQNNGV. The CDR3 has 14 amino acids. Unmatched junction bases numbered 4, after V lost 1 base and J lost 6 bases. Sequenced material: PBMCs or T cells enriched from blood (not recorded which). This receptor was taken from a woman younger than 35 who had been exposed to COVID-19. This chain connects TRBV11-2 to TRBJ2-7; 9 bases agree with TRBD2. CDR3 sequence reads: CASSLGGGAAEQYF. In DNA, the CDR3 is TGTGCCAGCAGCTTAGGCGGGGGGGCGGCCGAGCAGTACTTC.